The clone carrying this T cell receptor beta chain was observed a few times. Its antigen is not known. The data originate from a study of shared clonotypes between healthy human individuals. Study-wide background: CD4 naive and memory got three plates each, CD8 naive two, CD8 memory one.

Study results and caveats: Generally, naive subsets came out with larger estimated richness than memory subsets. A reduction in generation probabilities was seen for non-shared clonotypes relative to those shared by all four donors.

Clones were read by immunoSEQ multiplex PCR, and TCRdb kept only the in-frame ones, dropping some. The sample consists of roughly 1 million clones, about 74% of them appearing once. The donors, healthy adults who were HIV-negative, had experienced no recent acute infections or vaccinations. Sequenced material: memory CD4+ T cells sorted from blood. Subset here: CD45RA-negative fraction. The clonotype comes from a man aged 18 to 29 in good health.

The CDR3 protein is CASSYDTSNSPLHF. DNA of the CDR3: TGTGCCAGCAGTTACGACACGTCAAATTCACCCCTCCACTTT. V usage is TRBV6-6 and J usage is TRBJ1-6; D call uncertain. Looked up from germline, CDR1 is MNHNY and CDR2 is SVGAGI (reference sequence). V was shortened by 2 bases and J by 7 bases, with 9 bases between the two germline ends. CDR3 length: 14 amino acids.